The 14 T cell receptor beta chains listed next were all sequenced from one sample in a study of cytomegalovirus exposure and HLA in healthy donors. Primers included in the PCR were 60 Vbeta and 13 Jbeta primers. The repertoire was sequenced with immunoSEQ multiplex PCR; TCRdb's copy has only in-frame clones and lacks some. The data show around 130,000 clones, around 85% seen once. Sequencing was done on a sample of PBMCs. The source is a boy aged 10-17 years in good health and CMV-seronegative.

As DNA, the CDR3 is TGTGCCAGCATCATAACAGGGCAGGACACTGAAGCTTTCTTT. As protein: CASIITGQDTEAFF. The chain carries TRBV5-6 and TRBJ1-1, with a weak D call TRBD1 (6 bases). The V gene lost 6 bases and the J gene lost 3 bases, with 15 bases spanning the gap. The CDR3 has 14 residues. The germline gives CDR1 SGHDT, CDR2 YYEEEE.

This sequence joins TRBV4-1 and TRBJ1-5; D may be TRBD1 (6 bases). Per the germline V gene, CDR1 is MGHRA and CDR2 is YSYEKL. The CDR3 contains 14 residues. Trimming pared 5 bases from V and 5 bases from J, leaving 13 bases between. Here the CDR3 DNA reads TGCGCCAGCAGCGTACAGGGTGAGGATCAGCCCCAGCATTTT. It encodes CASSVQGEDQPQHF.

The genes are TRBV19 and TRBJ1-2, with TRBD1 matching 8 bases. V lost 3 bases to trimming and J lost 6 bases; unmatched junction nucleotides: 6. Germline V gene sequence: CDR1 LNHDA, CDR2 SQIVND (reference sequence). This CDR3 region has 14 residues. CDR3 DNA sequence: TGTGCCAGTAGTATTGGGGACAGGTCCCATGGCTACACCTTC. It specifies CASSIGDRSHGYTF. The whole variable domain, remainder taken from reference TRBV19 and TRBJ1-2, is DGGITQSPKYLFRKEGQNVTLSCEQNLNHDAMYWYRQDPGQGLRLIYYSQIVNDFQKGDIAEGYSVSREKKESFPLTVTSAQKNPTAFYLCASSIGDRSHGYTFGSGTRLTVV.

This clone was seen more than once but under ten times. The chain couples TRBV19 to TRBJ1-5; TRBD1 matches at 7 bases. The J segment lost 0 bases and the V segment lost 4 bases, leaving 9 bases of the junction unmatched. CDR1 LNHDA and CDR2 SQIVND come from the germline V gene (reference sequence). This CDR3 spans 17 amino acids. The chain's CDR3 is CASSNRDSLYSNQPQHF. CDR3 nucleotide sequence: TGTGCCAGTAGTAACCGGGACAGCCTTTATAGCAATCAGCCCCAGCATTTT.

The V and J genes are TRBV6-6 and TRBJ2-7; TRBD2 might be the D (5 bases). This CDR3 region has 15 residues. CDR1 is MNHNY, CDR2 SVGAGI, per germline (reference sequence). V dropped 5 bases and J dropped 0 bases, with 14 bases sitting between them. The CDR3 region has the DNA TGTGCCAGCAGTACCACCCGGACTGACTCCTACGAGCAGTACTTC. This codes for CASSTTRTDSYEQYF.

The chain uses TRBV29-1 and TRBJ2-7; D perhaps matches TRBD1 (5 bases). The V gene's germline CDR1 is SQVTM and CDR2 ANQGSEA. This CDR3 region has 14 residues. V dropped 0 bases and J dropped 3 bases, with 12 bases sitting between them. The CDR3 loop is CSVEDRSGHYEQYF. In DNA, the CDR3 is TGCAGCGTTGAAGATCGATCAGGGCACTACGAGCAGTACTTC.

The rearrangement uses TRBV7-3 and TRBJ2-1; 9 bases are shared with TRBD2. With 5 bases clipped from V and 3 bases from J, the junction kept 11 bases outside the gene matches. This CDR3 has 17 residues. Germline lookup yields CDR1 SGHTA and CDR2 FQGTGA. The CDR3 bases are TGTGCCAGCAGCAACACCCCCGGGACTAGCAGCTACAATGAGCAGTTCTTC. Encoded protein: CASSNTPGTSSYNEQFF. Based on the CDR3 plus reference TRBV7-3 and TRBJ2-1, the full variable domain is GAGVSQTPSNKVTEKGKYVELRCDPISGHTALYWYRQSLGQGPEFLIYFQGTGAADDSGLPNDRFFAVRPEGSVSTLKIQRTERGDSAVYLCASSNTPGTSSYNEQFFGPGTRLTVL.

The chain is built from TRBV5-4 and TRBJ2-7; 10 bases line up with TRBD1. Germline CDR1 and CDR2: SGHNT and YYREEE (reference sequence). Trimming removed 1 base from V and 4 bases from J; junction bases left unmatched: 2. The CDR3 runs to 14 residues. DNA of the CDR3: TGTGCCAGCAGCTTGCGGGACAGGGGATACGAGCAGTACTTC. This encodes CASSLRDRGYEQYF.

This clone was counted between two and nine times. The chain carries TRBV6-1 and TRBJ2-3; TRBD1 matches at 8 bases. Trimming took 5 bases from V and 3 from J; bases not matched to a gene: 4. Per the germline V gene, CDR1 is MNHNS and CDR2 is SASEGT. The CDR3 loop spans 14 amino acids. The CDR3 is CASSPRTGTDTQYF. The CDR3, as DNA: TGTGCCAGCAGTCCGAGGACAGGGACAGATACGCAGTATTTT.

V usage is TRBV15 and J usage is TRBJ2-1, with 9 bases fitting TRBD2. The CDR3 loop spans 17 amino acids. Germline loops: CDR1 LNHNV, CDR2 YYDKDF (reference sequence). V gave up 0 bases and J gave up 7 bases; unmatched junction bases: 10. CDR3 DNA: TGTGCCACCAGCAGAGATATCGGGGCGGGAGGGCTTAATGAGCAGTTCTTC. Encoded protein: CATSRDIGAGGLNEQFF.

The chain carries TRBV5-1 and TRBJ2-5; possible D gene TRBD2, 6 bases. Germline loops: CDR1 SGHRS, CDR2 YFSETQ. The CDR3 has 15 amino acids. Trimming cost V 3 bases and J 7 bases, with 19 bases left between them. The CDR3 sequence is CASSSTWESGGTQYF. The CDR3 DNA reads as TGCGCCAGCAGCTCCACCTGGGAGTCCGGGGGGACCCAGTACTTC.

This sequence joins TRBV18 and TRBJ2-7, with D perhaps matching TRBD2 (5 bases). This CDR3 contains 15 residues. V was trimmed by 2 bases and J by 5 bases, leaving 16 bases between them. Germline CDR1 is KGHSH and CDR2 is LQKENI. This CDR3 reads CASSPRSGNIDEQYF. CDR3 in DNA: TGTGCCAGCTCACCAAGGAGCGGCAACATAGACGAGCAGTACTTC.

The rearrangement joins TRBV27 to TRBJ2-1, with 7 bases identical to TRBD2. Germline V gene data show CDR1 as MNHEY and CDR2 as SMNVEV (reference sequence). V gave up 5 bases and J gave up 2 bases; unmatched junction bases: 9. The CDR3 is 16 residues long. CDR3 in DNA: TGTGCCAGCAGTAAGGAAGCGGGGCGCACCTACAATGAGCAGTTCTTC. Translated: CASSKEAGRTYNEQFF.

The chain uses TRBV15 and TRBJ2-1; the match to TRBD1 covers 9 bases. Germline V gene sequence: CDR1 LNHNV, CDR2 YYDKDF (reference sequence). V dropped 7 bases and J dropped 3; count of bases not matched to a gene: 7. This CDR3 contains 15 residues. CDR3 DNA: TGTGCCACCAACATAGACAGGGGGTACTACAATGAGCAGTTCTTC. This encodes CATNIDRGYYNEQFF.